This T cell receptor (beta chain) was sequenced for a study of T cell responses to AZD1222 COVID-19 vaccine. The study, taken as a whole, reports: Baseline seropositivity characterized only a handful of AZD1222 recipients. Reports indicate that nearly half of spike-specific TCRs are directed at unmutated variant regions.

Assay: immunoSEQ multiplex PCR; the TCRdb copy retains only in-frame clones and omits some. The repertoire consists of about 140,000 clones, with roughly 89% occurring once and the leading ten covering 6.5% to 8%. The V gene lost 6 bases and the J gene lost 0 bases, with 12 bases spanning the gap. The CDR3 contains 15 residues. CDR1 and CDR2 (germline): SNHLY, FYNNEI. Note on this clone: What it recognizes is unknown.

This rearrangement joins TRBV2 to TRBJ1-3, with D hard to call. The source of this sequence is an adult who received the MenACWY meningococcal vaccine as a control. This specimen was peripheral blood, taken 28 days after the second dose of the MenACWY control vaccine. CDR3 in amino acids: CASRTDWFSGNTIYF. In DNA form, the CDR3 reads TGTGCCAGCAGAACGGACTGGTTCTCTGGAAACACCATATATTTT.